This record looks at one T cell receptor (beta chain) sequence and its context. Its specificity is unknown. Repertoires were generated with immunoSEQ multiplex PCR, while TCRdb's copy carries only in-frame clones and drops some. The sample holds 9,500 to 15,000 clones, 71% seen once. This CDR3 is 14 amino acids long. V was shortened by 8 bases and J by 2 bases, with 15 bases between the two germline ends. CDR1 SGHAT and CDR2 FQNNGV come from the germline V gene. This record comes from a study of vaccination effects on CD4 cells after COVID-19. The study, taken as a whole, reports: Sampling in the study covered few convalescent patients and included no early post-infection timepoints. Healthy vaccinees' vaccine-induced clones included only 1 of 255 that recognized common cold coronaviruses.

Expansion with viral peptide pools was applied to antigen-specific CD4+ T cells by the ViraFEST assay prior to sequencing. Following 10 days of culture, CD4+ T cells were isolated. All study participants received two doses of BNT162b2 or mRNA-1273 vaccine. The researchers cultured fewer than 2.5 million PBMC per well with about 10 IU/ml IL-2 and 8.5 to 10 ug/ml peptides. This receptor was obtained from a human donor who received a COVID-19 vaccine. The V call is TRBV11-2, the J call TRBJ1-2; D is undetermined. The sample in question was CD4+ T cells from PBMCs cultured with SARS-CoV-2 spike peptides, obtained after COVID-19 vaccination. The CDR3 sequence: CASSSPPENYGYTF. The DNA of the CDR3 is TGTGCCAGCTCAAGCCCCCCAGAGAACTATGGCTACACCTTC.